This T cell receptor (beta chain) was identified during a study of shared clonotypes between healthy human individuals. The study ran the assay at deep level. Profiling relied on immunoSEQ multiplex PCR, and the TCRdb table lists in-frame clones only, not all of them. Among about 2 million clones, about 95% were seen once, and the ten largest hold about 1.1%. The CDR3 has 14 amino acids. The germline V gene has CDR1 GTSNPN and CDR2 SVGIG (reference sequence). Trimming shortened V by 2 bases and J by 3 bases, and 14 bases separated the two germline ends. The study's findings and limits: Memory subsets generally showed smaller estimated richness than naive subsets did.

With respect to this clone: Its antigen is not identified.

Naivety among CD8 cells was defined by CD45RO negativity and positive CCR7 selection, thereby excluding terminally differentiated effector memory CD45RA+ cells. Adult Caucasians living in Nashville, Tennessee made up all of the donors. This TCR derives from a man aged 18 to 30 in good health. Sequencing used naive CD8+ T cells sorted from blood. This chain joins TRBV30 and TRBJ2-7; D is uncertain. In nucleotides, the CDR3 is TGTGCCTGGAGTCAGGTTGAGGCAGGCTACGAGCAGTACTTC. This translates into CAWSQVEAGYEQYF.